The T cell receptor (beta chain) described here comes from a study of CXCR3-negative and CXCR3-positive naive CD8 T cells. CDR1 is DFQATT and CDR2 is SNEGSKA in the germline V gene (reference sequence). This CDR3 is 15 amino acids long. TRB cDNA was prepared as libraries by UMI-labeled 5' RACE. Following a re-call of the 5' RACE reads, TCRdb has one entry per CDR3 protein and lacks DNA. The repertoire table contains 35,000 to 40,000 distinct CDR3 sequences. The chain uses TRBV20-1 and TRBJ1-2; the TCRdb D gene call, TRBD1, has no DNA to confirm it. Sequenced material: memory CD8+ T cells from blood. The TCR comes from a human donor in good health. Some clones in this sample may be carry-over from other donors' samples. CDR3 amino acids: CSARVAGQGHYGYTF.